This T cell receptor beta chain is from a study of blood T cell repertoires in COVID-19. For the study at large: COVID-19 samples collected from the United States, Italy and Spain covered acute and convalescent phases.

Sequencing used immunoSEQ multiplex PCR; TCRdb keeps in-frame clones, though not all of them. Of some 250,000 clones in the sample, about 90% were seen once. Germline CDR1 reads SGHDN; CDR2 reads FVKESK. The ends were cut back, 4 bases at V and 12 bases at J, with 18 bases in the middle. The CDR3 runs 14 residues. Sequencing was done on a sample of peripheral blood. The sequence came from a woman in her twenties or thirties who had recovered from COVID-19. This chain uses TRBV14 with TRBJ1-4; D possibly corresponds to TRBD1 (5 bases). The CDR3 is CASSPYGREGQLFF. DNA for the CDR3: TGTGCCAGCAGCCCTTATGGTAGGGAGGGACAACTGTTTTTT.